The rows below give T cell receptor beta chains drawn from one sample of a study of identical twins. TCRdb reprocessed the 5' RACE reads with MiXCR, giving one entry per CDR3 protein. Of roughly 240,000 distinct CDR3 sequences listed, approximately 7% are singletons. This sample also belongs to another study, concerning yellow fever vaccine responses in identical twins.

Material for sequencing was memory (CD45RO+) T cells sorted from blood. The receptors shown here come from a woman younger than 35 in good health. CDR3s include the opening cysteine and the closing phenylalanine or tryptophan. A D gene is named only where the DNA matches it firmly.

cdr3_aa: CASSLGGGSGEQFF; v_call: TRBV12-3/TRBV12-4; d_call: .; j_call: TRBJ2-1
cdr3_aa: CSAGRDRVSEQYF; v_call: TRBV20-1; d_call: TRBD1; j_call: TRBJ2-7
cdr3_aa: CASSQLAGQGIYEQYF; v_call: TRBV3-1; d_call: TRBD1; j_call: TRBJ2-7
cdr3_aa: CSARKTRQETQYF; v_call: TRBV29-1; d_call: .; j_call: TRBJ2-5
cdr3_aa: CASNPKRGRGDYYYYNEQFF; v_call: TRBV3-1; d_call: TRBD2; j_call: TRBJ2-1
cdr3_aa: CASSYATGEGYTF; v_call: TRBV6-6; d_call: .; j_call: TRBJ1-2
cdr3_aa: CATSVRPEGPDTQYF; v_call: TRBV15; d_call: .; j_call: TRBJ2-3
cdr3_aa: CASSLYSGYNEQFF; v_call: TRBV7-6; d_call: .; j_call: TRBJ2-1
cdr3_aa: CASSEYDGTYEQYF; v_call: TRBV25-1; d_call: .; j_call: TRBJ2-7
cdr3_aa: CSARDDVGEKVFF; v_call: TRBV20-1; d_call: .; j_call: TRBJ1-4
cdr3_aa: CASSGQGNVGEQYF; v_call: TRBV3-1; d_call: TRBD1; j_call: TRBJ2-7
cdr3_aa: CASSLFNSGNTEAFF; v_call: TRBV7-9; d_call: .; j_call: TRBJ1-1
cdr3_aa: CASSIHGGAFF; v_call: TRBV7-9; d_call: .; j_call: TRBJ1-1
cdr3_aa: CASSRTSGAYNEQFF; v_call: TRBV7-2; d_call: TRBD2; j_call: TRBJ2-1
cdr3_aa: CASSLDGISYNEQFF; v_call: TRBV7-9; d_call: .; j_call: TRBJ2-1
cdr3_aa: CASTPLNTGELFF; v_call: TRBV6-6; d_call: .; j_call: TRBJ2-2